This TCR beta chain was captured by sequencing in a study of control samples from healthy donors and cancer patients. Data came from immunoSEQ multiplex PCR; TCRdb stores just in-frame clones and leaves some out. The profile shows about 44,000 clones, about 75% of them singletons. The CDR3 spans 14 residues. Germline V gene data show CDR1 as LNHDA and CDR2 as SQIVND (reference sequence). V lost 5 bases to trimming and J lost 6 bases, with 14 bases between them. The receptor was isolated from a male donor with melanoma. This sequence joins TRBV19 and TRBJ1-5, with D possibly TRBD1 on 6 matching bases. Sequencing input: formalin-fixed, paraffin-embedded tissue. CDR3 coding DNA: TGTGCCAGTAGTTCCACAGGGATCACTCAGCCCCAGCATTTT. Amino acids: CASSSTGITQPQHF.